The entry below describes one T cell receptor (beta chain). Its recognized antigen is unknown. Base qualities were left out, and no much larger clone turns up one base away. The germline V gene (reference sequence) provides CDR1 LNHDA and CDR2 SQIVND. Trimming costs V 7 bases and J 3 bases, and their ends lie 15 bases apart. Measured from the cysteine to the phenylalanine, the CDR3 is 14 residues long. This entry keeps only the CDR3 DNA: 42 bases, framed from base 1. This sample is part of a study of T cell responses to AZD1222 COVID-19 vaccine (dated by TCRdb to about 2021). About the investigation overall: TCR sequencing was performed for 230 to 250 trial participants, of whom 200 to 220 were given two doses of AZD1222 and some 26 were given two doses of MenACWY control vaccine. Trial participants were enrolled by age into 18-55, 56-69 and 70-plus year subgroups, with about 150, 27 and 61 TCR-sequenced participants respectively. The study at large found these results: No day 14 peak-response samples were available, so repertoires were characterized only after the peak T cell response. Spike-specific TCR breadth and depth rose significantly after two AZD1222 doses compared with day 0 and with MenACWY recipients. Vaccine-associated CD4 TCRs spanned the whole spike protein, with dominant responses in regions 160-218 and 743-854. Most participants were white British and females outnumbered males, and the authors suggested that clonal diversity may have been underestimated. Epitopes outside the regions mutated in the B.1.351 and B.1.1.7 variants were reportedly recognized by nearly half of the unique spike-specific TCRs. In the small 56-69-year group, the increase in depth fell short of significance, most likely because of low power. Only a handful of AZD1222 recipients were SARS-CoV-2 seropositive at baseline, limiting conclusions about previously exposed vaccinees.

The CDR3 regions of human TCRbeta chains were analyzed by immunosequencing. The authors processed their data as follows. Repertoire TCRs were checked for matches against a reference library of SARS-CoV-2-specific TCRs that had been generated using the MIRA antigen-specificity platform. Breadth meant the fraction of unique TCRs that were SARS-CoV-2-associated, whereas depth meant the fraction of total T cells that were SARS-CoV-2-associated. Each spike-specific TCR was assigned to its reactive spike region and to a CD4 or CD8 class using the MIRA data. Log10-transformed breadth and depth values were compared by one-way ANOVA with Sidak's multiple comparisons tests. In TCRdb, the immuneACCESS table is reduced to in-frame sequences with V and J assigned. These tables do not hold every clone; where another copy was compared, an unresolved V gene accounts for under half, and the others remain unexplained. Clone size and V and J calls were adopted from that table, with D and trimming inferred from the DNA. In all, the sample holds fewer than 200,000 clones, and 87% of those were seen once. The ten most abundant clones make up roughly 0.98% of the sample.

The sample's time point label is to be understood as: about 28 days (+/-7) after the second vaccine dose. AZD1222 recipients whose second dose came at about 4 weeks and those whose second dose came at about 12 weeks were combined into one group, since spike-specific TCR depth and breadth did not differ between the two schedules. Vaccinee samples were obtained from the UK trials COV001 and COV002, which included a single-blind randomized controlled phase 2/3 trial of AZD1222 (ChAdOx1 nCoV-19) in healthy adults. For TCRbeta chain sequencing, PBMC samples were collected from trial participants at day 0 and at day 28 after the second dose.

The material sequenced was peripheral blood, taken 28 days after the second AZD1222 dose. The source of this sequence is an adult who received the AZD1222 COVID-19 vaccine. The sequence joins TRBV19 to TRBJ1-2; tentative D gene TRBD1, with 6 bases matching. At the DNA level, the sequence is TGTGCCAGTACCGACGACAGGAACTACTATGGCTACACCTTC. This encodes CASTDDRNYYGYTF.